The subject of this entry is one T cell receptor beta chain. Its specificity is unknown. TCRdb's copy holds only in-frame clones and misses some; the assay was immunoSEQ multiplex PCR. The sample lists about 54,000 clones, around 87% seen once, with around 1.5% in the top ten. These data originate in a study of a mutant IDH1 vaccine in newly diagnosed glioma. Time point described: week 23, last vaccination. What each vaccine dose contained was 300 ug of mutant IDH1 20-mer peptide, accompanied by topical imiquimod. The CDR3 extends over 14 amino acids. CDR1 and CDR2 (germline): KGHSH, LQKENI. The ends were cut back, 1 base at V and 2 bases at J, with 9 bases in the middle.

This chain uses TRBV18 with TRBJ2-7; no firm D call. This sequence originates from a middle-aged man with glioma. The source was PBMCs, collected from a glioma patient whose treatment included an IDH1 peptide vaccine. The chain's CDR3 is CASSPQGPAYEQYF. Written as DNA, the CDR3 is TGTGCCAGCTCACCACAGGGCCCCGCCTACGAGCAGTACTTC. The variable domain in full, completed from reference TRBV18 and TRBJ2-7, reads NAGVMQNPRHLVRRRGQEARLRCSPMKGHSHVYWYRQLPEEGLKFMVYLQKENIIDESGMPKERFSAEFPKEGPSILRIQQVVRGDSAAYFCASSPQGPAYEQYFGPGTRLTVT.